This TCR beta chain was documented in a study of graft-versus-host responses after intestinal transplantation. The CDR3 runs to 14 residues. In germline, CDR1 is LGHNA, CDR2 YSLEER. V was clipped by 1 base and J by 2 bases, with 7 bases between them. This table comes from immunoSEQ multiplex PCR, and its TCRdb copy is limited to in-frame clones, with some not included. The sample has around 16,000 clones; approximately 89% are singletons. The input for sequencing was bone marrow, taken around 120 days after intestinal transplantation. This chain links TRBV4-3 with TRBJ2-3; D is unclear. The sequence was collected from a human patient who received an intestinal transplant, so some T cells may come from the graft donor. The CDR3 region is CASSQGGPTDTQYF. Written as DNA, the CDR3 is TGCGCCAGCAGCCAAGGCGGCCCCACAGATACGCAGTATTTT.